What follows describes a single TCR beta chain. The sample comes from a study of blood T cell repertoires in COVID-19. Study context: Among Cohort 3 donors, those recovered had two negative PCRs, clearance, or symptom resolution.

V lost 1 base and J lost 3, with 15 bases in between. The CDR3 sequence is 16 residues long. Germline lookup yields CDR1 LGHNA and CDR2 YSLEER. Those who participated ranged in age from 18 to 89 years and resided in 20 to 25 US areas. Source study methods: The assay estimated nucleated cells by amplifying reference gene primers. Sequencing was performed with immunoSEQ multiplex PCR; in TCRdb, only in-frame clones are kept and a portion is missing. For V, J and clone size, that table is used; D and trimming come from the DNA. The sample holds 200,000 to 250,000 clones, 85% to 90% seen once. This TCR came from a woman aged 45 to 65 in a cohort exposed to, infected with or recovered from COVID-19 (not recorded which). The sequencing sample was made of PBMCs or T cells enriched from blood (not recorded which). The J gene is TRBJ1-2, the V gene TRBV4-3; D call uncertain. CDR3 region: CASSQVLRARDYGYTF. In DNA form, the CDR3 reads TGCGCCAGCAGCCAAGTTTTGCGGGCGCGGGACTATGGCTACACCTTC.